This TCR beta chain was recovered during a study of blood T cell repertoires in COVID-19. The CDR3 is 19 residues long. Trimming removed 8 bases at V and 1 base at J, with 24 bases between. The germline V gene has CDR1 MNHEY and CDR2 SMNVEV (reference sequence). Assignments of participants to cohorts depended upon their own reported clinical history. The study recruited exposed participants who had met a COVID-19 case within 2 weeks before entry. Libraries were prepared by immunoSEQ multiplex PCR; TCRdb keeps only in-frame clonotypes and omits some of them. Among 200,000 to 250,000 clones listed, about four fifths were seen once.

Material for sequencing was PBMCs or T cells enriched from blood (not recorded which). The chain carries TRBV27 and TRBJ2-6, with D perhaps matching TRBD1 (8 bases). The sequence derives from a woman aged 45-60 years who had been exposed to COVID-19. The CDR3 reads CASRNFDRGGGSGANVLTF. CDR3 nucleotide sequence: TGTGCCAGCCGGAACTTCGACAGGGGCGGGGGATCTGGGGCCAACGTCCTGACTTTC.